Below, 32 T cell receptor beta chains from the same sample are listed, as sequenced in a study of blood T cell repertoires in COVID-19. Libraries were prepared by immunoSEQ multiplex PCR; TCRdb keeps only in-frame clonotypes and omits some of them. The table records some 66,000 clones, 88% of them present only once. The sample comprised peripheral blood. These receptors were obtained from a woman in her sixties with acute or convalescent COVID-19.

The rearrangement uses TRBV6-5 and TRBJ1-2, with unresolved D. V lost 7 bases to trimming and J lost 8 bases, with 17 bases between them. CDR3 length: 13 amino acids. In germline, CDR1 is MNHEY, CDR2 SVGAGI. The CDR3 region is CASISDGVGGYTF. DNA of the CDR3: TGTGCCAGCATCTCGGACGGGGTGGGCGGCTACACCTTC.

The chain employs TRBV7-2 and TRBJ2-1; TRBD2 might be the D (5 bases). Per the germline V gene, CDR1 is SGHTA and CDR2 is FQGNSA. The CDR3 has 17 amino acids. The V end was cut by 3 bases, the J end by 4 bases, with 19 bases between. In nucleotides, the CDR3 is TGTGCCAGCAGCTTGTGGGGTTTGGTGGGAGCATACAATGAGCAGTTCTTC. This encodes CASSLWGLVGAYNEQFF.

J is TRBJ1-1 and V is TRBV7-7; maybe TRBD1 (5 bases). This CDR3 is built from 13 residues. Per germline, CDR1 SSHAT and CDR2 FNYEAQ (reference sequence). Trimming removed 1 base from V and 5 bases from J, with 8 bases in between. The CDR3 sequence: CASSLERGTEAFF. The CDR3 DNA reads TGTGCCAGCAGCTTAGAGCGGGGGACTGAAGCTTTCTTT.

This chain links TRBV19 with TRBJ1-3; the D is unclear. CDR3 size: 14 residues. Trimming shortened V by 6 bases and J by 0 bases, and 9 bases separated the two germline ends. From germline, CDR1 is LNHDA and CDR2 SQIVND (reference sequence). CDR3 in DNA: TGTGCCAGTAGACCGACATTCTCTGGAAACACCATATATTTT. Protein product: CASRPTFSGNTIYF.

This clone was counted a single time. V is TRBV23-1 and J is TRBJ2-3; TRBD1 agrees at 8 bases. TRBV23-1 is recorded as an ORF, its role being uncertain. V gave up 4 bases and J gave up 2 bases; unmatched junction bases: 11. The CDR3 is 17 amino acids. This CDR3 reads CASSRTMDRAVTDTQYF. For the CDR3, the DNA is TGCGCCAGCAGTCGAACAATGGACAGGGCGGTCACAGATACGCAGTATTTT.

The chain links TRBV23-1 to TRBJ2-7; TRBD1 is a possible D gene (6 bases). TRBV23-1 is noted as an ORF with a role that remains uncertain. Trimming removed 2 bases at V and 3 bases at J, with 20 bases between. This CDR3 spans 17 amino acids. CDR3 in DNA: TGCGCCAGCAGTCAAAACAAAAAAAACAGGGTGGACTACGAGCAGTACGTC. Protein sequence: CASSQNKKNRVDYEQYV.

The rearrangement uses TRBV4-3 and TRBJ1-5; D possibly corresponds to TRBD1 (5 bases). Trimming removed 0 bases from V and 3 bases from J, with 21 bases in between. There are 19 residues in the CDR3. CDR1 is LGHNA and CDR2 is YSLEER in the germline V gene. The CDR3 region is CASSQEIGPGLSLNQPQHF. The CDR3 DNA sequence: TGCGCCAGCAGCCAAGAGATTGGCCCGGGACTAAGCCTCAATCAGCCCCAGCATTTT.

This rearrangement joins TRBV2 to TRBJ2-3; TRBD2 matches 7 bases. Germline CDR1 reads SNHLY; CDR2 reads FYNNEI. CDR3 length: 15 amino acids. Trimming took 4 bases from V and 5 from J; bases not matched to a gene: 9. CDR3 residues: CASSGDSGPRDTQYF. The DNA for the CDR3 is TGTGCCAGCAGTGGAGATAGCGGGCCTAGAGATACGCAGTATTTT.

This clone was seen only once. J is TRBJ2-1 and V is TRBV5-4, with D maybe TRBD2 (7 bases). CDR3 length: 14 amino acids. V lost 7 bases to trimming and J lost 8 bases, with 19 bases between them. Looked up from germline, CDR1 is SGHNT and CDR2 is YYREEE (reference sequence). CDR3 loop: CASAAGQGRDEQFF. In nucleotides, the CDR3 is TGTGCCAGCGCAGCCGGGCAGGGGAGGGATGAGCAGTTCTTC.

CDR3 DNA sequence: TGTGCCAGTAGTATACTCAGGGGAACTGAAGCTTTCTTT. Amino acid sequence: CASSILRGTEAFF. The chain combines TRBV19 with TRBJ1-1; possibly TRBD1 for D (6 bases). Trimming removed 2 bases at V and 5 bases at J, with 9 bases between. Germline V gene lookup returns CDR1 LNHDA and CDR2 SQIVND (reference sequence). The CDR3 extends over 13 amino acids.

This clone has a single count. V and J are TRBV6-5 and TRBJ1-1; D remains ambiguous. The ends were cut back, 5 bases at V and 1 base at J, with 8 bases in the middle. Germline-derived CDR1 and CDR2 are MNHEY and SVGAGI. The CDR3 covers 13 residues. The CDR3 DNA follows: TGTGCCAGCAGTATACAGCCGAACACTGAAGCTTTCTTT. Protein product: CASSIQPNTEAFF.

The chain combines TRBV7-9 with TRBJ2-1, with 9 bases fitting TRBD1. The germline gives CDR1 SEHNR, CDR2 FQNEAQ (reference sequence). The CDR3 is 15 amino acids. Trimming took 5 bases from V and 8 from J; bases not matched to a gene: 10. This chain's CDR3 is CASSPDRGVRDEQFF. The CDR3 bases are TGTGCCAGCAGCCCTGACAGGGGGGTCCGGGATGAGCAGTTCTTC.

V usage is TRBV6-5 and J usage is TRBJ1-4; TRBD1 agrees at 8 bases. CDR3 size: 12 residues. The junction had 2 bases not matched to a gene; V was cut back by 6 bases and J by 8 bases. Germline V gene data show CDR1 as MNHEY and CDR2 as SVGAGI. The CDR3 DNA reads as TGTGCCAGCAGGGACAGGGTCGAAAAACTGTTTTTT. Translation: CASRDRVEKLFF.

The rearrangement links TRBV11-3 to TRBJ2-3; D is undetermined. This CDR3 has 13 amino acids. The germline V and J ends were trimmed by 6 bases and 0 bases, with 7 bases remaining between them. CDR1 is SGHNT, CDR2 YENEEA, per germline. CDR3 DNA sequence: TGTGCCAGCAGGGCCAGGAGCACAGATACGCAGTATTTT. This translates into CASRARSTDTQYF. The whole variable domain, remainder taken from reference TRBV11-3 and TRBJ2-3, is EAGVVQSPRYKIIEKKQPVAFWCNPISGHNTLYWYLQNLGQGPELLIRYENEEAVDDSQLPKDRFSAERLKGVDSTLKIQPAELGDSAVYLCASRARSTDTQYFGPGTRLTVL.

In this sample, this clone turned up a few times. The chain has TRBV11-2 and TRBJ1-1; 11 nucleotides line up with TRBD1. With 1 base clipped from V and 3 bases from J, the junction kept 1 base outside the gene matches. CDR3 size: 15 residues. Germline values: CDR1 SGHAT, CDR2 FQNNGV. The CDR3 sequence: CASSLVGQGDTEAFF. CDR3 coding DNA: TGTGCCAGCAGCTTAGTGGGACAGGGGGACACTGAAGCTTTCTTT.

The chain recombines TRBV29-1 with TRBJ1-1, with 10 nucleotides matching TRBD1. From germline, CDR1 is SQVTM and CDR2 ANQGSEA. V dropped 6 bases and J dropped 4; count of bases not matched to a gene: 2. The CDR3 is made up of 12 amino acids. CDR3 sequence reads: CSVDRGVTEAFF. CDR3 nucleotide sequence: TGCAGCGTGGACAGGGGGGTCACTGAAGCTTTCTTT.

The CDR3 protein is CSAEEDRGNEQFF. The CDR3 coding sequence is TGCAGCGCCGAGGAGGACAGGGGAAATGAGCAGTTCTTC. This sequence joins TRBV29-1 and TRBJ2-1; 9 bases fit TRBD1. Germline CDR1 reads SQVTM; CDR2 reads ANQGSEA. After removal of 7 bases from V and 7 bases from J, the junction contained 8 bases not matched to a gene. The CDR3 has 13 residues.

This clone was counted ten times or more. The chain has TRBV5-4 and TRBJ1-2, with D hard to call. Trimming left V 7 bases short and J 4 bases short, with 14 bases between. The CDR3 length is 13 residues. Per germline, CDR1 SGHNT and CDR2 YYREEE (reference sequence). CDR3 in amino acids: CASRTAGLYGYTF. In nucleotides, the CDR3 is TGTGCCAGCCGTACTGCTGGACTCTATGGCTACACCTTC.

The chain employs TRBV7-8 and TRBJ1-1; no firm D call. The CDR3 totals 14 residues. V was trimmed by 0 bases and J by 4 bases, leaving 9 bases between them. Germline V gives CDR1 SGHVS, CDR2 FQNEAQ. CDR3 DNA sequence: TGTGCCAGCAGCTTAGCTAGTGGGAGCACTGAAGCTTTCTTT. Translated, it gives CASSLASGSTEAFF.

The gene calls are TRBV4-2 and TRBJ1-1; no definite D call. The CDR3 has 13 residues. V shed 0 bases and J shed 3 bases, with 5 bases lying between them. The V gene's germline CDR1 is LGHNA and CDR2 YNFKEQ. In nucleotides, the CDR3 is TGTGCCAGCAGCCAAGACGGTGACACTGAAGCTTTCTTT. Protein product: CASSQDGDTEAFF.

The chain joins TRBV7-9 to TRBJ2-5; 7 bases agree with TRBD1. CDR1 and CDR2 (germline): SEHNR, FQNEAQ (reference sequence). V lost 5 bases to trimming and J lost 1 base; unmatched junction nucleotides: 7. The length of the CDR3 is 15 residues. CDR3 nucleotide sequence: TGTGCCAGCAGCCGTACTCGGGACAGCCAAGAGACCCAGTACTTC. As protein: CASSRTRDSQETQYF.

The V gene is TRBV6-1, the J gene TRBJ1-2; TRBD1 matches at 9 bases. The germline gives CDR1 MNHNS, CDR2 SASEGT. Unmatched junction bases numbered 16, after V lost 7 bases and J lost 13 bases. The CDR3 contains 14 residues. The CDR3 nucleotides are TGTGCCAGCACTGACCGGGACAGGGCGGGTAGTGTCACCTTC. Translated: CASTDRDRAGSVTF.

V usage is TRBV2 and J usage is TRBJ2-7; D perhaps matches TRBD2 (6 bases). Germline CDR1 and CDR2: SNHLY and FYNNEI. This CDR3 comprises 13 residues. V lost 3 bases and J 0 bases, leaving 6 bases between the germline ends. The CDR3 loop is CASSEDYSYEQYV. The CDR3 DNA reads TGTGCCAGCAGTGAGGACTACTCCTACGAGCAGTACGTC.

The chain carries TRBV24-1 and TRBJ2-1, with D uncertain. In germline, CDR1 is KGHDR, CDR2 SFDVKD. The CDR3 length is 14 residues. Trimming removed 1 base at V and 9 bases at J, with 12 bases between. The CDR3, as DNA: TGTGCCACCAGTGATTTACTTCAAGGAGCTGAGCAGTTCTTC. Residues: CATSDLLQGAEQFF.

V gene TRBV27 combines with J gene TRBJ1-1; 7 bases line up with TRBD1. The V gene's germline CDR1 is MNHEY and CDR2 SMNVEV (reference sequence). There are 14 residues in the CDR3. Trimming took 6 bases from V and 6 from J; bases not matched to a gene: 10. The CDR3 here is CASSNLQGKSEAFF. The DNA of the CDR3 is TGTGCCAGCAGCAATTTACAGGGGAAGTCTGAAGCTTTCTTT.

This clone was observed a single time. V gene TRBV5-4 combines with J gene TRBJ2-7; 7 nucleotides align to TRBD2. From germline, CDR1 is SGHNT and CDR2 YYREEE (reference sequence). Unmatched junction bases numbered 16, after V lost 4 bases and J lost 3 bases. CDR3 size: 17 residues. CDR3 region: CASSPAPGAGVFYEQYV. The CDR3 DNA sequence: TGTGCCAGCAGCCCGGCCCCCGGTGCGGGAGTATTCTACGAGCAGTACGTC.

The gene calls are TRBV28 and TRBJ1-1; TRBD1 aligns across 9 bases. The germline CDR1 and CDR2 sequences are MDHEN and SYDVKM. This CDR3 is 14 amino acids long. V gave up 5 bases and J gave up 5 bases; unmatched junction bases: 6. The CDR3 spells CASSTGDRVTEAFF. DNA for the CDR3: TGTGCCAGCAGTACCGGGGACAGGGTAACTGAAGCTTTCTTT.

The chain links TRBV27 to TRBJ2-7, with 7 positions matching TRBD1. V dropped 6 bases and J dropped 7; count of bases not matched to a gene: 15. This CDR3 comprises 15 residues. Germline CDR1 MNHEY, CDR2 SMNVEV (reference sequence). The CDR3 loop reads CASRGMTDRVGEQYV. For the CDR3, the DNA is TGTGCCAGCAGGGGAATGACAGACAGGGTGGGGGAGCAGTACGTC.

This clone was seen only once. The V and J genes are TRBV6-1 and TRBJ1-5, with D possibly being TRBD1 (5 bases). The CDR3 has 15 amino acids. Germline assignment: CDR1 MNHNS and CDR2 SASEGT. V dropped 8 bases and J dropped 6 bases, with 20 bases sitting between them. CDR3 amino acids: CASSSGGGVGQPQHF. The CDR3 bases are TGTGCCAGCTCCTCCGGCGGGGGAGTCGGTCAGCCCCAGCATTTT.

This clone was picked up one time. V usage is TRBV11-3 and J usage is TRBJ2-1; 7 nucleotides agree with TRBD2. The CDR3 is made up of 12 amino acids. CDR1 is SGHNT and CDR2 is YENEEA in the germline V gene. With V trimmed by 1 base and J by 10 bases, 1 base remained unmatched. Written as DNA, the CDR3 is TGTGCCAGCAGCTTAGCAGCGGGGGAGCAGTTCTTC. This encodes CASSLAAGEQFF.

This chain uses TRBV11-2 with TRBJ2-7; 7 bases line up with TRBD1. This CDR3 is 14 amino acids long. In germline, CDR1 is SGHAT, CDR2 FQNNGV. V was pared by 0 bases and J by 6 bases, with 5 bases of the junction left unmatched. CDR3 nucleotide sequence: TGTGCCAGCAGCTTAGAGCCGACAGGGCGCGAGCAGTACGTC. Residues: CASSLEPTGREQYV.

This rearrangement joins TRBV10-3 to TRBJ2-7; D unclear. The V gene's germline CDR1 is ENHRY and CDR2 SYGVKD. The CDR3 is 11 amino acids. V lost 5 bases, J lost 4 bases, and 6 bases lay in between. CDR3 in DNA: TGTGCCATCAGTAACGGGTACGAGCAGTACGTC. It is translated as CAISNGYEQYV.